The rows below give T cell receptor beta chains drawn from one sample of a study of blood T cell repertoires in COVID-19. The data were produced by immunoSEQ multiplex PCR, yet TCRdb's version contains in-frame clones alone and is incomplete. The repertoire holds 270,000 or so clones, with 85% to 90% as singletons. Material: PBMCs or T cells enriched from blood (not recorded which). These TCRs come from a woman aged 25 to 39 with acute COVID-19. Each CDR3 is given with its conserved first and last residue. Fields, in order: J gene, D gene, V gene, CDR3 protein, CDR3 DNA. D genes are given only for firm matches.

j_gene: TRBJ1-4
d_gene: TRBD1
v_gene: TRBV29-1
CDR3aa: CSVTGANEKLFF
CDR3nt: TGCAGCGTGACAGGGGCGAATGAAAAACTGTTTTTT

j_gene: TRBJ2-2
d_gene: TRBD2
v_gene: TRBV24-1
CDR3aa: CATSSLAGQTGELFF
CDR3nt: TGTGCCACCAGTAGTCTAGCGGGTCAAACCGGGGAGCTGTTTTTT

j_gene: TRBJ1-4
d_gene: NA
v_gene: TRBV29-1
CDR3aa: CSAREANEKLFF
CDR3nt: TGCAGCGCCCGCGAGGCTAATGAAAAACTGTTTTTT

j_gene: TRBJ2-3
d_gene: TRBD2
v_gene: TRBV29-1
CDR3aa: CSVATSGRAIDTQYF
CDR3nt: TGCAGCGTAGCAACTAGCGGGAGGGCCATTGATACGCAGTATTTT

j_gene: TRBJ1-1
d_gene: TRBD1
v_gene: TRBV9
CDR3aa: CASSTGQGSNTEAFF
CDR3nt: TGTGCCAGCAGCACGGGACAGGGCTCGAACACTGAAGCTTTCTTT

j_gene: TRBJ1-1
d_gene: TRBD1
v_gene: TRBV3-1/TRBV3-2
CDR3aa: CASSQPGTGRTEAFF
CDR3nt: TGTGCCAGCAGCCAACCCGGGACAGGGCGAACTGAAGCTTTCTTT

j_gene: TRBJ2-2
d_gene: NA
v_gene: TRBV7-9
CDR3aa: CASSLAGANTGELFF
CDR3nt: TGTGCCAGCAGCTTAGCGGGAGCGAACACCGGGGAGCTGTTTTTT

j_gene: TRBJ1-4
d_gene: NA
v_gene: TRBV11-2
CDR3aa: CASSLNEKLFF
CDR3nt: TGTGCCAGCAGTCTGAATGAAAAACTGTTTTTT

j_gene: TRBJ1-5
d_gene: NA
v_gene: TRBV28
CDR3aa: CASSLFLPAGQPQHF
CDR3nt: TGTGCCAGCAGTTTATTTTTACCTGCGGGTCAGCCCCAGCATTTT

j_gene: TRBJ2-7
d_gene: NA
v_gene: TRBV4-1
CDR3aa: CASSGPGEQYF
CDR3nt: TGCGCCAGCTCCGGTCCTGGCGAGCAGTACTTC

j_gene: TRBJ2-6
d_gene: NA
v_gene: TRBV27
CDR3aa: CASSLVVSGANVLTF
CDR3nt: TGTGCCAGCAGTTTAGTCGTCTCTGGGGCCAACGTCCTGACTTTC

j_gene: TRBJ2-7
d_gene: TRBD1
v_gene: TRBV28
CDR3aa: CASDRDTGGPNEQYF
CDR3nt: TGTGCCAGCGACAGGGACACAGGGGGCCCCAACGAGCAGTACTTC

j_gene: TRBJ1-1
d_gene: TRBD1
v_gene: TRBV5-1
CDR3aa: CASSLGQGSTEAFF
CDR3nt: TGCGCCAGCAGCCTAGGACAGGGAAGCACTGAAGCTTTCTTT

j_gene: TRBJ1-2
d_gene: NA
v_gene: TRBV6-5
CDR3aa: CASISAANSYGYTF
CDR3nt: TGTGCCAGCATTAGCGCCGCTAATTCCTATGGCTACACCTTC

j_gene: TRBJ2-5
d_gene: TRBD1
v_gene: TRBV7-3
CDR3aa: CASSWDRGETQYF
CDR3nt: TGTGCCAGCAGCTGGGACAGGGGAGAGACCCAGTACTTC

j_gene: TRBJ2-5
d_gene: NA
v_gene: TRBV19
CDR3aa: CASSLPSRGETQYF
CDR3nt: TGTGCCAGTAGCCTCCCTAGCAGGGGAGAGACCCAGTACTTC

j_gene: TRBJ1-3
d_gene: NA
v_gene: TRBV10-3
CDR3aa: CAIRRGQEDTIYF
CDR3nt: TGTGCCATCAGGAGAGGCCAAGAGGACACCATATATTTT